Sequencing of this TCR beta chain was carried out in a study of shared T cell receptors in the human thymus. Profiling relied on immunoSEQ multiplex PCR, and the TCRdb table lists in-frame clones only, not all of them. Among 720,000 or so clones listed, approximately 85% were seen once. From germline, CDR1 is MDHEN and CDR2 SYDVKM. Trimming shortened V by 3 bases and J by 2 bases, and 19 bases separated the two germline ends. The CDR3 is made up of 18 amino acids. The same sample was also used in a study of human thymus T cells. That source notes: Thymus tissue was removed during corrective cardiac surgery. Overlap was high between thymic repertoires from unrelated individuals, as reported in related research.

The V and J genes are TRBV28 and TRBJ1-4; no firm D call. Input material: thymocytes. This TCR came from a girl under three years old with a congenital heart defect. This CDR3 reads CASSFPPRPRATNEKLFF. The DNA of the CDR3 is TGTGCCAGCAGTTTCCCCCCGAGGCCCCGAGCCACTAATGAAAAACTGTTTTTT.